The 24 T cell receptor beta chains below come from one sample, sequenced in a study of shared clonotypes between healthy human individuals. The method was immunoSEQ multiplex PCR; TCRdb's version includes in-frame clones alone and lacks a portion of them. The sample carries about 2,500,000 clones, approximately 90% recorded once. Material: naive CD4+ T cells sorted from blood. Subset here: CD45RA+ positively selected. The receptors originated from a man aged 18 to 30 in good health.

A single count supports this clone. Other DNA sequences within the sample encode an identical CDR3. This chain joins TRBV18 and TRBJ2-5, with D perhaps matching TRBD2 (6 bases). The CDR3 is made up of 13 amino acids. V lost 2 bases and J 5 bases, leaving 9 bases between the germline ends. Germline CDR1 reads KGHSH; CDR2 reads LQKENI. The chain's CDR3 is CASSPGGTETQYF. CDR3 sequence (DNA): TGTGCCAGCTCACCAGGAGGGACGGAGACCCAGTACTTC.

This clone was counted a single time. The rearrangement uses TRBV15 and TRBJ2-7, with D perhaps given as TRBD1 or TRBD2 (5 bases each). This CDR3 spans 15 amino acids. The ends were cut back, 5 bases at V and 2 bases at J, with 16 bases in the middle. From germline, CDR1 is LNHNV and CDR2 YYDKDF (reference sequence). CDR3 DNA sequence: TGTGCCACCAGCGGCGGTCAGGGACCCACCTACGAGCAGTACTTC. Amino acid sequence: CATSGGQGPTYEQYF.

This chain joins TRBV19 and TRBJ1-5; no clear D. V shed 2 bases and J shed 7 bases, with 15 bases lying between them. Germline V lookup: CDR1 LNHDA, CDR2 SQIVND (reference sequence). This CDR3 has 15 residues. CDR3 sequence reads: CASSITSTLLQPQHF. Here the CDR3 DNA reads TGTGCCAGTAGTATAACATCTACCCTTTTACAGCCCCAGCATTTT.

A note on this clone: Other DNA sequences in this specimen translate into the identical CDR3. The chain recombines TRBV7-2 with TRBJ2-7; 9 positions agree with TRBD2. Germline CDR1 is SGHTA and CDR2 is FQGNSA. The ends lost 1 base at V and 1 base at J; junction bases unmatched: 2. The length of the CDR3 is 15 residues. The CDR3 DNA follows: TGTGCCAGCAGCTTAGGTCTAGCGGGGTCCTACGAGCAGTACTTC. It translates to CASSLGLAGSYEQYF.

CDR3 loop: CSVALGSQAGTGELFF. CDR3 nucleotides: TGCAGCGTTGCTCTGGGATCACAGGCAGGCACCGGGGAGCTGTTTTTT. The chain is built from TRBV29-1 and TRBJ2-2, with D perhaps TRBD1 (5 bases). Between the trimmed V and J ends, which lost 4 bases and 4 bases, there was a span of 19 bases. This CDR3 is 16 amino acids long. Germline CDR1 reads SQVTM; CDR2 reads ANQGSEA.

The CDR3 here is CASSYGTGLGSPLHF. Here the CDR3 DNA reads TGTGCCAGCAGTTACGGGACAGGCCTAGGTTCACCCCTCCACTTT. The chain joins TRBV6-6 to TRBJ1-6, with 8 bases lining up with TRBD1. Germline V gives CDR1 MNHNY, CDR2 SVGAGI (reference sequence). Trimming cost V 2 bases and J 9 bases; bases outside gene matches: 6. The CDR3 has 15 amino acids.

The chain uses TRBV2 and TRBJ1-6, with TRBD1 identical over 8 bases. Trimming at V came to 7 bases and at J to 6 bases, leaving 5 bases not matched to a gene. This CDR3 has 14 residues. CDR1 is SNHLY and CDR2 is FYNNEI in the germline V gene. CDR3 region: CASIDDRGNSPLHF. CDR3 DNA sequence: TGTGCCAGCATTGACGACAGGGGTAATTCACCCCTCCACTTT.

V is TRBV19 and J is TRBJ2-4; D is unclear. The V and J ends lost 3 bases and 1 base respectively, with 13 bases between them. Germline-derived CDR1 and CDR2 are LNHDA and SQIVND (reference sequence). The CDR3 length is 16 residues. In DNA, the CDR3 is TGTGCCAGTAGTATGGACGAACTCGGGGCCAAAAACATTCAGTACTTC. It yields the protein CASSMDELGAKNIQYF.

The genes are TRBV9 and TRBJ2-1; the match to TRBD2 covers 8 bases. V lost 0 bases, J lost 6 bases, and 5 bases stayed unmatched. Germline loops: CDR1 SGDLS, CDR2 YYNGEE. This CDR3 region has 15 residues. CDR3 sequence reads: CASSVAGRARNEQFF. DNA of the CDR3: TGTGCCAGCAGCGTAGCCGGGAGGGCCCGCAATGAGCAGTTCTTC.

The chain recombines TRBV10-3 with TRBJ2-1; D uncertain. This CDR3 has 13 residues. The V end lost 2 bases, the J end lost 6 bases, and 8 bases lay between the germline ends. Germline V gene lookup returns CDR1 ENHRY and CDR2 SYGVKD. The CDR3 DNA reads as TGTGCCATCAGTGAGGTACTTACCAATGAGCAGTTCTTC. It is translated as CAISEVLTNEQFF.

V gene TRBV19 combines with J gene TRBJ1-4; the match to TRBD1 covers 7 bases. There are 14 residues in the CDR3. Per the germline V gene, CDR1 is LNHDA and CDR2 is SQIVND (reference sequence). Trimming took 4 bases from V and 5 from J; bases not matched to a gene: 4. CDR3 protein: CASSRQGKNEKLFF. The CDR3 DNA is TGTGCCAGTAGTAGACAGGGCAAGAATGAAAAACTGTTTTTT.

This clone was observed once. The chain joins TRBV6-5 to TRBJ2-2; a weak D match, TRBD2 (5 bases). The CDR3 is 14 residues long. V lost 6 bases and J 7 bases, leaving 15 bases between the germline ends. Germline V gene lookup returns CDR1 MNHEY and CDR2 SVGAGI. The chain's CDR3 is CASSLIVGGGELFF. In DNA form, the CDR3 reads TGTGCCAGCAGCCTGATTGTTGGAGGCGGGGAGCTGTTTTTT.

This clone was counted a single time. V and J are TRBV21-1 and TRBJ2-3; TRBD1 is the table's D call, not checked against the DNA. TRBV21-1 is classified as a pseudogene. CDR3 length equals 16 residues. The CDR3 loop is CASSKEGQVSTDTQYF. In DNA form, the CDR3 reads TGTGCCAGCAGCAAGGAGGGACAGGTAAGCACAGATACGCAGTATTTT.

This chain uses TRBV30 with TRBJ1-1; D is ambiguous. CDR1 and CDR2 (germline): GTSNPN, SVGIG (reference sequence). The CDR3 runs 13 residues. V lost 3 bases, J lost 1 base, and 9 bases lay in between. This CDR3 reads CAWRVKGNTEAFF. CDR3 coding DNA: TGTGCCTGGAGGGTCAAGGGGAACACTGAAGCTTTCTTT.

As to this clone: Other nucleotide sequences from this sample produce the same CDR3. The chain combines TRBV6-1 with TRBJ1-1; TRBD1 might be the D (6 bases). CDR3 size: 13 residues. Germline-derived CDR1 and CDR2 are MNHNS and SASEGT. V gave up 6 bases and J gave up 4 bases, with 12 bases separating them. In DNA, the CDR3 is TGTGCCAGCAGCGGTCAGGGGCTCACTGAAGCTTTCTTT. This gives the protein CASSGQGLTEAFF.

The V call is TRBV14, the J call TRBJ1-2; D unclear. Germline V gene lookup returns CDR1 SGHDN and CDR2 FVKESK. Trimming stripped 4 bases from V and 4 bases from J, with 13 bases between. This CDR3 is 14 amino acids long. The CDR3 nucleotides are TGTGCCAGCAGCCCGGTTACTGTGGGCTATGGCTACACCTTC. As protein: CASSPVTVGYGYTF.

The CDR3 loop is CAWAPGGDYGYTF. CDR3 bases: TGTGCCTGGGCCCCCGGGGGCGACTATGGCTACACCTTC. This chain joins TRBV30 and TRBJ1-2, with D tentatively TRBD1 (6 bases). The V gene lost 5 bases and the J gene lost 3 bases, with 13 bases spanning the gap. The germline V gene encodes CDR1 GTSNPN and CDR2 SVGIG (reference sequence). The CDR3 is 13 amino acids.

This chain links TRBV9 with TRBJ1-5; a possible D gene is TRBD1 (5 bases). Germline CDR1 SGDLS, CDR2 YYNGEE. This CDR3 is 14 amino acids long. The V and J ends lost 3 bases and 9 bases respectively, with 16 bases between them. CDR3 amino acids: CASSAEEGVGPQHF. Written as DNA, the CDR3 is TGTGCCAGCAGCGCCGAAGAAGGGGTCGGGCCCCAGCATTTT.

The rearrangement links TRBV7-2 to TRBJ1-2, with a weak D call TRBD1 (5 bases). The V gene's germline CDR1 is SGHTA and CDR2 FQGNSA. The CDR3 runs 14 residues. V dropped 3 bases and J dropped 6 bases, with 14 bases sitting between them. CDR3 sequence reads: CASSLIRGPHGYTF. The DNA of the CDR3 is TGTGCCAGCAGCTTGATACGGGGACCGCATGGCTACACCTTC.

In the case of this clone: This sample also contains other DNA sequences that code for the same CDR3. The rearrangement links TRBV4-3 to TRBJ2-1; maybe TRBD2 (6 bases). V was clipped by 0 bases and J by 1 base, with 10 bases between them. Germline V CDR1 and CDR2: LGHNA, YSLEER. The length of the CDR3 is 16 residues. The CDR3 nucleotides read TGCGCCAGCAGCCAAGAGGGGGGAGGTTCCTACAATGAGCAGTTCTTC. Translated, it gives CASSQEGGGSYNEQFF.

The chain uses TRBV19 and TRBJ2-2; D is undetermined. CDR3 size: 14 residues. CDR1 is LNHDA and CDR2 is SQIVND in the germline V gene (reference sequence). V lost 6 bases to trimming and J lost 1 base, with 9 bases between them. CDR3 in DNA: TGTGCCAGTAGCATAATCTGGAACACCGGGGAGCTGTTTTTT. It translates to CASSIIWNTGELFF.

The rearrangement uses TRBV6-1 and TRBJ1-2; TRBD1 is a possible D gene (5 bases). Germline lookup yields CDR1 MNHNS and CDR2 SASEGT. Trimming left V 6 bases short and J 7 bases short, with 12 bases between. The CDR3 contains 12 residues. The CDR3 loop reads CASRSWGGGYTF. CDR3 sequence (DNA): TGTGCCAGCAGATCCTGGGGCGGTGGCTACACCTTC.

This clone occurred once. This sequence joins TRBV28 and TRBJ1-4; 9 bases align to TRBD1. This CDR3 has 15 amino acids. The J segment lost 5 bases and the V segment lost 3 bases, leaving 4 bases of the junction unmatched. Germline assignment: CDR1 MDHEN and CDR2 SYDVKM. The CDR3 nucleotides are TGTGCCAGCAGTTTCACAGGGGGCGCGAATGAAAAACTGTTTTTT. Protein sequence: CASSFTGGANEKLFF.

V usage is TRBV10-1 and J usage is TRBJ2-1, with D possibly TRBD1 on 6 matching bases. The CDR3 loop spans 12 amino acids. CDR1 and CDR2 (germline): WNHNN, SYGVQD (reference sequence). Trimming left V 5 bases short and J 9 bases short, with 11 bases between. As DNA, the CDR3 is TGCGCCAGCAGTCCCCAGGGGAGTGAGCAGTTCTTC. This gives the protein CASSPQGSEQFF.